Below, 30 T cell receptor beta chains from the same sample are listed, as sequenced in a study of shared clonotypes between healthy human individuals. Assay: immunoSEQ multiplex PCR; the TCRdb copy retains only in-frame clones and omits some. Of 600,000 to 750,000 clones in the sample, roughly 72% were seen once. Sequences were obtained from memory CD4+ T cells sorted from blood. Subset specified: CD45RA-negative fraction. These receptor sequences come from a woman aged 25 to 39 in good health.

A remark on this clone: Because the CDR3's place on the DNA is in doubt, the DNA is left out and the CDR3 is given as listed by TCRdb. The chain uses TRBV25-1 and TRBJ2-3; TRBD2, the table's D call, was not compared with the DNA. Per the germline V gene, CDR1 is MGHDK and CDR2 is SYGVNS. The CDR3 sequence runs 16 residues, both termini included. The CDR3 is CASSSSTRGRTDTQYF.

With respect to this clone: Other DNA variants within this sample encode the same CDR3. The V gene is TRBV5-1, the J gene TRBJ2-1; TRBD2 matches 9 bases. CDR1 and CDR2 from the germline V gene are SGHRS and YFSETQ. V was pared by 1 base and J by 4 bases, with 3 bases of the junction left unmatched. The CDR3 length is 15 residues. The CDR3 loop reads CASSLSLAGYNEQFF. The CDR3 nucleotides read TGCGCCAGCAGCTTGTCGCTAGCGGGATACAATGAGCAGTTCTTC.

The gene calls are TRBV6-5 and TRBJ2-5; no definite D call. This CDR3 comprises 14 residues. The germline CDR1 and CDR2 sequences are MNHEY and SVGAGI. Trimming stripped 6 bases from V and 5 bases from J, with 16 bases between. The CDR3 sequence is CASSYNPEGETQYF. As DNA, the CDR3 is TGTGCCAGCAGCTATAACCCGGAAGGGGAGACCCAGTACTTC.

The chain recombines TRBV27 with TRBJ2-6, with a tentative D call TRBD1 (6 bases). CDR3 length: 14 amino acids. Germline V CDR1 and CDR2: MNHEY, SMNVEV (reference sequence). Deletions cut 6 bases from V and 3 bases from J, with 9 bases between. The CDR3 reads CASRTTGGANVLTF. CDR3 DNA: TGTGCCAGCAGAACGACAGGTGGGGCCAACGTCCTGACTTTC.

Here the CDR3 DNA reads TGTGCCAGCTCAAGTACAACTAATGAAAAACTGTTTTTT. It is translated as CASSSTTNEKLFF. J is TRBJ1-4 and V is TRBV18; D gene ambiguous. Trimming pared 5 bases from V and 0 bases from J, leaving 4 bases between. Germline V gene lookup returns CDR1 KGHSH and CDR2 LQKENI. The CDR3 has 13 amino acids.

The CDR3 region is CASSVMSVSSTDTQYF. The CDR3 DNA is TGTGCCAGCAGCGTAATGAGCGTTTCAAGCACAGATACGCAGTATTTT. The chain employs TRBV9 and TRBJ2-3; D is undetermined. Germline CDR1 SGDLS, CDR2 YYNGEE. The CDR3 consists of 16 residues. V lost 1 base, J lost 0 bases, and 12 bases lay in between.

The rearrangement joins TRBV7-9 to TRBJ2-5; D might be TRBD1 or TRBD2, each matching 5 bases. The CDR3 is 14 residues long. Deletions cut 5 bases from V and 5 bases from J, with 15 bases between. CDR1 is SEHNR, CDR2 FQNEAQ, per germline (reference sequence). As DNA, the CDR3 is TGTGCCAGCAGCCCCGGGACCGTGGGGGAGACCCAGTACTTC. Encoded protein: CASSPGTVGETQYF.

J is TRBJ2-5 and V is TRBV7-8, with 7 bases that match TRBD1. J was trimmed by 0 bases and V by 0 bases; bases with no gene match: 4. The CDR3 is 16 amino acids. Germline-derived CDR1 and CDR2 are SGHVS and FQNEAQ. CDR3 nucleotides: TGTGCCAGCAGCTTAGCGGGGACAGTGTACCAAGAGACCCAGTACTTC. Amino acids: CASSLAGTVYQETQYF.

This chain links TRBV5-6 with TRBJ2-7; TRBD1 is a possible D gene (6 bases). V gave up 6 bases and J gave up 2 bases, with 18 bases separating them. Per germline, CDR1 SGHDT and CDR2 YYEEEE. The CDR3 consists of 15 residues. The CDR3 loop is CASKPDPGVPYEQYF. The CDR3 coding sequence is TGTGCCAGCAAACCTGATCCAGGGGTACCCTACGAGCAGTACTTC.

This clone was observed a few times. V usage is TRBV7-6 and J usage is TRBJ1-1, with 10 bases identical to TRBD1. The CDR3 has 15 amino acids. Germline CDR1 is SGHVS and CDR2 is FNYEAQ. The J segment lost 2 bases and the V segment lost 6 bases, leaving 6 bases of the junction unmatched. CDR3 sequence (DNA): TGTGCCAGCAGTCCCGGGACAGGGGCAAACACTGAAGCTTTCTTT. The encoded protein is CASSPGTGANTEAFF.

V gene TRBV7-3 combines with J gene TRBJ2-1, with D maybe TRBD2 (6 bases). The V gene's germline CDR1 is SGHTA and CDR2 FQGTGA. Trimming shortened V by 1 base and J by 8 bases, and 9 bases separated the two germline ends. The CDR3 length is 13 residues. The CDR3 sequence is CASSLMEGHEQFF. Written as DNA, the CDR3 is TGTGCCAGCAGCTTAATGGAGGGCCATGAGCAGTTCTTC.

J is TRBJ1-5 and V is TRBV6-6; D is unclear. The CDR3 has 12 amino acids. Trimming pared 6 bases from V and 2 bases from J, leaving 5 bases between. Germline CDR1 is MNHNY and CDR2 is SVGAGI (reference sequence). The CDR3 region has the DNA TGTGCCAGCAGAGGCCGCAATCAGCCCCAGCATTTT. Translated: CASRGRNQPQHF.

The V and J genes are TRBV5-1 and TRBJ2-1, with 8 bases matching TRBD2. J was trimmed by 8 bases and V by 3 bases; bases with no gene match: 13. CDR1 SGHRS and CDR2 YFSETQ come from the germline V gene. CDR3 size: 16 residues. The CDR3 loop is CASSSDPGLVGDEQFF. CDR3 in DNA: TGCGCCAGCAGCTCGGATCCGGGACTAGTCGGCGATGAGCAGTTCTTC. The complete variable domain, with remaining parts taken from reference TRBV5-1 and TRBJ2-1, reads KAGVTQTPRYLIKTRGQQVTLSCSPISGHRSVSWYQQTPGQGLQFLFEYFSETQRNKGNFPGRFSGRQFSNSRSEMNVSTLELGDSALYLCASSSDPGLVGDEQFFGPGTRLTVL.

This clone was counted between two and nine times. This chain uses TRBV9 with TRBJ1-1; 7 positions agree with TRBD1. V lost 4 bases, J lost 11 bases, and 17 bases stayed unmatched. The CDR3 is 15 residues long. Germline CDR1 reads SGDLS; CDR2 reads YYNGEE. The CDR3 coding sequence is TGTGCCAGCAGCTCCAGGGGGACGGACTCCCTGGGGGCTTTCTTT. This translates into CASSSRGTDSLGAFF.

The CDR3 DNA sequence: TGCGCCAGCAGCTGGATGGCGGGAGGGGCAGGCACAGATACGCAGTATTTT. As protein: CASSWMAGGAGTDTQYF. This rearrangement joins TRBV5-1 to TRBJ2-3; TRBD2 matches 9 bases. The CDR3 length is 17 residues. Germline CDR1 and CDR2: SGHRS and YFSETQ. V lost 3 bases and J lost 1; bases outside the gene matches: 9.

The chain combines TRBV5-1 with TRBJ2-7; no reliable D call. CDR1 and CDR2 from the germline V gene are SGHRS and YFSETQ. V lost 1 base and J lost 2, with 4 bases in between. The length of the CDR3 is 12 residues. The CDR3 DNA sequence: TGCGCCAGCAGCTTGTTTCCCTACGAGCAGTACTTC. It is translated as CASSLFPYEQYF.

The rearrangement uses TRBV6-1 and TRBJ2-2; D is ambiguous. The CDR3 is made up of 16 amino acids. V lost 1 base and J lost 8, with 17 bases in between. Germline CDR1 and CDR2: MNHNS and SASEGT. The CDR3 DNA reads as TGTGCCAGCAGTGAAGGGAACTTCGTTTTGTCTGGGGAGCTGTTTTTT. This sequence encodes CASSEGNFVLSGELFF.

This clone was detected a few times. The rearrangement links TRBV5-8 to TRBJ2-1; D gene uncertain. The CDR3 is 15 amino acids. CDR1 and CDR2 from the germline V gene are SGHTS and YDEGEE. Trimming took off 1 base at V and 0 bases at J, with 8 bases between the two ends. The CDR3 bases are TGTGCCAGCAGCTTGTGGGTGAGCTCCTACAATGAGCAGTTCTTC. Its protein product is CASSLWVSSYNEQFF.

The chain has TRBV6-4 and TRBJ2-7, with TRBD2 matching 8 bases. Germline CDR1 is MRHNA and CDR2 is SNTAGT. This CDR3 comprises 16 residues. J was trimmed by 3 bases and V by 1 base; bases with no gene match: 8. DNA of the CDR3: TGTGCCAGCAGTGACTGTTACGGGAGGGCCGGCTACGAGCAGTACTTC. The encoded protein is CASSDCYGRAGYEQYF.

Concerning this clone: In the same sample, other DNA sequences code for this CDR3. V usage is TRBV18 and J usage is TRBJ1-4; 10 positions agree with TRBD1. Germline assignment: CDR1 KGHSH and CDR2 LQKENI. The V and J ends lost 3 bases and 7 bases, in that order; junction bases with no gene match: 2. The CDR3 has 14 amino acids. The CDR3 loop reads CASSPGQGTEKLFF. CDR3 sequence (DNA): TGTGCCAGCTCACCGGGACAGGGGACTGAAAAACTGTTTTTT.

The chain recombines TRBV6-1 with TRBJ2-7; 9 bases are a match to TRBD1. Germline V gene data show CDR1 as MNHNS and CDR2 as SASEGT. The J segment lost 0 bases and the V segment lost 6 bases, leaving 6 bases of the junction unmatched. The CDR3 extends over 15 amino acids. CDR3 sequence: CASSRGTGISYEQYF. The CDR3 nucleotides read TGTGCCAGCAGCCGGGGGACAGGGATCTCCTACGAGCAGTACTTC.

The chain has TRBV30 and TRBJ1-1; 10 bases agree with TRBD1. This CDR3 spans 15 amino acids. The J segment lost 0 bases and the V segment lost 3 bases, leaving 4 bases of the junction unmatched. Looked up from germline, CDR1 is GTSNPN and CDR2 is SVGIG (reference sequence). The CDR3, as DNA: TGTGCCTGGAGGACAGGGGGCTCGATGAACACTGAAGCTTTCTTT. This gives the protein CAWRTGGSMNTEAFF.

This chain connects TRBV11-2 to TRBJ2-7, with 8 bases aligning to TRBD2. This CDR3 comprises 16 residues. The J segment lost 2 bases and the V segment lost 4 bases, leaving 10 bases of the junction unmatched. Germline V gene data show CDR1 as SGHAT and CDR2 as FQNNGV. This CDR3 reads CASSSPLPGLAYEQYF. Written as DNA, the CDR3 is TGTGCCAGCAGCTCCCCCTTACCGGGACTAGCCTACGAGCAGTACTTC.

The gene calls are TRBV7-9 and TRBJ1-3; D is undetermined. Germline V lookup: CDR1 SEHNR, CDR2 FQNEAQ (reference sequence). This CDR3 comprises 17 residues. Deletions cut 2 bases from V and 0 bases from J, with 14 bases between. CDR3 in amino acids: CASSLRRPESSGNTIYF. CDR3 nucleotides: TGTGCCAGCAGCTTACGCAGACCAGAGAGCTCTGGAAACACCATATATTTT.

CDR3 nucleotide sequence: TGTGCCATCAGTCAGACGGCAGCAGAAGGAGGCTACACCTTC. Translation: CAISQTAAEGGYTF. This chain uses TRBV10-3 with TRBJ1-2; D gene ambiguous. CDR3 length equals 14 residues. Per the germline V gene, CDR1 is ENHRY and CDR2 is SYGVKD. V was trimmed by 5 bases and J by 8 bases, leaving 18 bases between them.

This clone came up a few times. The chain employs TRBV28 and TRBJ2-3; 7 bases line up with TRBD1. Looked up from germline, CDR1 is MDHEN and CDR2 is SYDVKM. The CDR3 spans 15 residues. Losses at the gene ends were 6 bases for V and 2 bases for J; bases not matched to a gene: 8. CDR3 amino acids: CASSRLDRDTDTQYF. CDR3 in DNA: TGTGCCAGCAGCCGCCTAGACAGGGACACAGATACGCAGTATTTT.

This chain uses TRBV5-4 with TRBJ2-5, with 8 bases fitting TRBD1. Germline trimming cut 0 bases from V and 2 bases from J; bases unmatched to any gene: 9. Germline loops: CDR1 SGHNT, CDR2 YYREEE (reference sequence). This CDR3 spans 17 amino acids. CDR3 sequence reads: CASSLAGGQVIQETQYF. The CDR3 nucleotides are TGTGCCAGCAGCTTGGCCGGGGGACAGGTGATACAAGAGACCCAGTACTTC.

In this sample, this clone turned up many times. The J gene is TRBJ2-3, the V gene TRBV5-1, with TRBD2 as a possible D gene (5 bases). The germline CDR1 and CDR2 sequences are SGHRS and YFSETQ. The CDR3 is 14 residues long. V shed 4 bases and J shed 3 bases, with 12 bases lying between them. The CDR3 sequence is CASSTTKATDTQYF. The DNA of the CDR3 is TGCGCCAGCAGCACGACTAAGGCGACAGATACGCAGTATTTT.

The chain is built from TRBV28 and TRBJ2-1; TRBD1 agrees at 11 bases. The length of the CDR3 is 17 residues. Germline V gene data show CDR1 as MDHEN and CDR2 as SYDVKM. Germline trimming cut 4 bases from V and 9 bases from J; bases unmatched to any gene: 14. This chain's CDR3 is CASSSPAGTGGFIEQFF. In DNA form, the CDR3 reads TGTGCCAGCAGTTCCCCCGCGGGGACAGGGGGTTTTATTGAGCAGTTCTTC.

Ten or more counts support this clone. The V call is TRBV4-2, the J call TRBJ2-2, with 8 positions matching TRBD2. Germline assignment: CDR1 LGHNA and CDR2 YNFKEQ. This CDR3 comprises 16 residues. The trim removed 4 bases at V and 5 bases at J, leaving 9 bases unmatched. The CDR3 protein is CASSLWAASGTGELFF. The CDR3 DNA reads TGTGCCAGCAGCCTCTGGGCAGCTAGCGGGACCGGGGAGCTGTTTTTT.